Below are 5 T cell receptor beta chains sequenced from a single sample in a study of T and B cells in COVID-19 patients. Multiplex PCR with BIOMED2 TRB-A/B primer pools amplified TRB rearrangements. TCRdb re-analysed the multiplex PCR reads in MiXCR, keeping a single row per CDR3 protein. The table lists roughly 15,000 distinct CDR3 sequences, around 30% of them singletons. Blood genomic DNA input for TRB amplification was about 240-550 ng. Specimen: blood. Receptors were obtained from a human donor who had recovered from COVID-19.

This clonotype came up a few times. This chain joins TRBV6-2 or TRBV6-3 and TRBJ2-1; either TRBD1 or TRBD2 may supply D (6 bases each). Germline values: CDR1 MNHEY, CDR2 SVGEGT. V lost 7 bases to trimming and J lost 7 bases, with 29 bases between them. CDR3 length equals 18 residues. This chain's CDR3 is CASNHLRFGGTTLNEQFF. As DNA, the CDR3 is TGTGCCAGCAATCACTTACGATTTGGGGGGACAACCCTGAATGAGCAGTTCTTC.

This clonotype was picked up one time. The CDR3 DNA reads as TGTGCCAGCAGTGACAAAGCAGGGGGCGCCGATGGCTACACCTTC. Its protein is CASSDKAGGADGYTF. This chain links TRBV6-4 with TRBJ1-2, with 8 bases fitting TRBD1. Germline V gene data show CDR1 as MRHNA and CDR2 as SNTAGT. There are 15 residues in the CDR3. V was clipped by 2 bases and J by 6 bases; unmatched bases: 8.

The chain uses TRBV27 and TRBJ1-2; 9 nucleotides agree with TRBD1. Trimming cost V 3 bases and J 3 bases; bases outside gene matches: 5. The V gene's germline CDR1 is MNHEY and CDR2 SMNVEV (reference sequence). The CDR3 loop spans 15 amino acids. The CDR3 protein is CASSFLTGGDYGYTF. The CDR3, as DNA: TGTGCCAGCAGTTTCCTGACAGGGGGGGACTATGGCTACACCTTC.

This clonotype is large (0.1 to 1%) within its sample. V and J are TRBV6-5 and TRBJ2-2, with no clear D. The CDR3 extends over 11 amino acids. V lost 5 bases and J 3 bases, leaving 1 base between the germline ends. CDR1 is MNHEY and CDR2 is SVGAGI in the germline V gene. The CDR3 nucleotides are TGTGCCAGCAGTGACACCGGGGAGCTGTTTTTT. Translating it yields CASSDTGELFF.

By sample fraction, this clonotype is medium-sized. V gene TRBV11-1 combines with J gene TRBJ1-6; the match to TRBD1 covers 12 bases. The V and J ends lost 3 bases and 7 bases, in that order; junction bases with no gene match: 10. Germline V lookup: CDR1 SGHAT, CDR2 FQDESV (reference sequence). The CDR3 is 18 residues long. This CDR3 is CASSLRDRGLHWNSPLHF. The CDR3 coding sequence is TGTGCCAGCAGCTTGAGGGACAGGGGGCTCCACTGGAATTCACCCCTCCACTTT.